This note documents a single T cell receptor (beta chain) sequence. The sample originates from a study of blood T cell repertoires in COVID-19. Measured with immunoSEQ multiplex PCR; TCRdb has only the in-frame clones, and not every one. This table holds roughly 150,000 clones, 80% found once. The receptor was derived from a woman aged 45-65 years with acute or convalescent COVID-19. The source material was peripheral blood.

The CDR3 reads CASSGTGNEQFF. CDR3 DNA sequence: TGCGCCAGCAGCGGTACAGGCAATGAGCAGTTCTTC. The rearrangement uses TRBV5-1 and TRBJ2-1; a weak D match, TRBD1 (5 bases). Germline CDR1 is SGHRS and CDR2 is YFSETQ. Trimming shortened V by 4 bases and J by 6 bases, and 8 bases separated the two germline ends. The CDR3 covers 12 residues.